The present entry profiles one TCR beta chain with its context. As yet, its antigen is unknown. From germline, CDR1 is SQVTM and CDR2 ANQGSEA. Trimming removed 6 bases from V and 4 bases from J; junction bases left unmatched: 7. The CDR3 runs 13 residues. This entry comes from a study of vaccination and CD4 T cells after COVID-19. Study at large: Six males and four females, two of them Hispanic, were enrolled as convalescents.

With the Oncomine TCR Beta short-read assay, DNA from cultured CD4+ T cells was sequenced. The authors extracted genomic DNA from cultured CD4+ T cells. One entry per CDR3 protein, called by TCRdb with MiXCR from the PCR reads. This table has 5,000 to 7,500 distinct CDR3 sequences, 25% to 35% appearing once. Treatment specified: roughly nine-day PBMC culture with coronavirus spike peptide pools or control peptides (ViraFEST assay). It was before the COVID-19 pandemic (2011-2018) that the unexposed donor's CD4+ T cells were collected. ViraFEST enlarged antigen-specific T cell populations with peptide pools and afterwards sequenced TCRs.

This chain uses TRBV29-1 with TRBJ2-7, with 9 bases identical to TRBD1. This TCR was recovered from a human donor in good health. Sequenced sample: CD4+ T cells from blood, cultured in vitro. CDR3 amino acids: CSVARDREYEQYF. The CDR3 region has the DNA TGCAGCGTCGCCCGGGACAGGGAATACGAGCAGTACTTC.